This T cell receptor (beta chain) was sequenced in a study of control samples from healthy donors and cancer patients. TCRdb's table, derived via immunoSEQ multiplex PCR, lists solely in-frame clones and lacks some. Of roughly 86,000 clones in the sample, 85% to 95% were seen once. The sample holds a few counts of this clone. V lost 5 bases and J lost 0, with 13 bases in between. The CDR3 loop spans 15 amino acids. The germline gives CDR1 SGHTA, CDR2 FQGNSA. The rearrangement links TRBV7-2 to TRBJ1-1; D remains unclear. Sequencing used blood. The source of this sequence is a woman aged 25 to 45 in good health. CDR3 in amino acids: CASSPMRGMNTEAFF. CDR3 nucleotides: TGTGCCAGCAGCCCGATGAGAGGGATGAACACTGAAGCTTTCTTT.